The rows below give T cell receptor beta chains drawn from one sample of a study of blood T cell repertoires in COVID-19. The method was immunoSEQ multiplex PCR; TCRdb's version includes in-frame clones alone and lacks a portion of them. The data contain about 300,000 clones, around 86% of them seen just once; the ten biggest clones take up roughly 4%. Sequences were obtained from PBMCs or T cells enriched from blood (not recorded which). These receptor sequences come from a man aged 25-45 years who had recovered from COVID-19. Each CDR3 is given with its conserved first and last residue. A D gene is named only where the DNA matches it firmly. Where a row states a size, it is once, few, many or the class of an expanded clone; other rows omit it.

CASSLGGPLLSGNTIYF	TGTGCCAGCAGCTTAGGAGGGCCACTACTCTCTGGAAACACCATATATTTT	-	TRBV5-8	TRBJ1-3	once
CASSITYEQYF	TGTGCCAGCAGTATAACCTACGAGCAGTACTTC	-	TRBV12-3/TRBV12-4	TRBJ2-7	-
CASSSREPYEQYF	TGTGCCAGTAGTTCCCGGGAGCCCTACGAGCAGTACTTC	-	TRBV19	TRBJ2-7	-
CASSLEAAPRGDTYEQYF	TGTGCCAGCAGCTTAGAAGCCGCCCCCCGGGGGGACACCTACGAGCAGTACTTC	-	TRBV7-8	TRBJ2-7	-
CASTRGQGAYNEQFF	TGTGCCAGCACTAGAGGACAGGGGGCCTACAATGAGCAGTTCTTC	TRBD1	TRBV2	TRBJ2-1	-
CASSFPDYEQYF	TGTGCCAGCAGCTTCCCAGACTACGAGCAGTACTTC	-	TRBV7-2	TRBJ2-7	-
CASSPKGAGIRGTQYF	TGTGCCAGCAGCCCGAAGGGGGCCGGGATAAGAGGCACGCAGTATTTT	TRBD1	TRBV7-8	TRBJ2-3	-
CASSDRRQETQYF	TGTGCCAGCAGCGACAGGCGACAAGAGACCCAGTACTTC	-	TRBV6-5	TRBJ2-5	-
CASSHYSGAYNEQFF	TGTGCCAGCAGCCACTATAGCGGGGCCTACAATGAGCAGTTCTTC	TRBD2	TRBV14	TRBJ2-1	-
CASSGGETSGRETQYF	TGTGCCAGCAGTGGAGGGGAGACTAGCGGGAGAGAGACCCAGTACTTC	TRBD2	TRBV6-1	TRBJ2-5	-
CSVVEGSYEKLFF	TGCAGCGTTGTGGAGGGATCCTATGAAAAACTGTTTTTT	-	TRBV29-1	TRBJ1-4	-
CASSSTDMNTEAFF	TGTGCCAGCAGTTCTACCGACATGAACACTGAAGCTTTCTTT	-	TRBV28	TRBJ1-1	few
CASQTFRGLDGYTF	TGTGCCAGCCAGACGTTCAGGGGCCTGGATGGCTACACCTTC	-	TRBV6-6	TRBJ1-2	-
CASSENTPTGYEQYF	TGTGCCAGCAGTGAAAACACCCCGACAGGGTATGAGCAGTACTTC	TRBD1	TRBV25-1	TRBJ2-7	-
CATAIFTATNGYTF	TGTGCCACCGCCATTTTTACGGCAACTAATGGCTACACCTTC	-	TRBV28	TRBJ1-2	-
CASSHIVAGGRTDTQYF	TGTGCCAGCAGCCATATAGTAGCGGGGGGCCGCACAGATACGCAGTATTTT	TRBD2	TRBV3-1/TRBV3-2	TRBJ2-3	-
CASSLDRGRNGYTF	TGTGCCAGCAGCTTAGATAGGGGGCGTAATGGCTACACCTTC	TRBD1	TRBV7-9	TRBJ1-2	-
CASSQVQGDQETQYF	TGTGCCAGCAGCCAAGTTCAGGGGGATCAAGAGACCCAGTACTTC	TRBD1	TRBV3-1/TRBV3-2	TRBJ2-5	once